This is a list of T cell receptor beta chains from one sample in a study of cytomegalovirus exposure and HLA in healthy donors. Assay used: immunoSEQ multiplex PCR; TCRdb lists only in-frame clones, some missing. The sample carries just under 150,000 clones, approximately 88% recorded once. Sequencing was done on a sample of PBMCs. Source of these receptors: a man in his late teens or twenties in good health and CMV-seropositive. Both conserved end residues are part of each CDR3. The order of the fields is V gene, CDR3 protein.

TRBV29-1	CSATAGRAFF
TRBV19	CASSIGRGYEQYF
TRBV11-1	CASSSISRGYTF
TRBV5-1	CASSRGGDTDTQYF
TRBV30	CAWSSTANTEAFF
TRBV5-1	CASSLNRVGGEEAFF
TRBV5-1	CASSLVASDYSYEQYF
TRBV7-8	CASSYESFGTQYF
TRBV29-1	CSVDMGGEQYF
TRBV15	CATSRAGTDNQPQHF
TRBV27	CASSTTVNNEKLFF
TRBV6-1	CASSSGLAGNEQFF
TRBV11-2	CASSRVTSGVTQYF
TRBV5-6	CASTQGEETQYF
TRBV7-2	CASSLRLFSDTQYF
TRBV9	CASSDRSSGNTIYF
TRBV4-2	CASSQAGTSGGRGGELFF
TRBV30	CAWSVGGLVPYEQYF
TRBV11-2	CASREQTGMGNTIYF
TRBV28	CASSLFTGPTGELFF
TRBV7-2	CASSLTGANIQYF
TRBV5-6	CASSFLDSSMGEQYF
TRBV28	CASRRGGGSQPQHF
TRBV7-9	CASNQLAGGPEQYF
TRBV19	CASSKSDRGRGNTIYF
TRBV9	CASSVPGQFRYTF
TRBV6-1	CASSEARYQETQYF
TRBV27	CASSPRTGLYNSPLHF
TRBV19	CASSVDRGSNQPQHF
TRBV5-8	CASSFRGRALFQDTQYF
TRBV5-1	CASSQLGGQNGYGYTF